This TCR beta chain was profiled in a study of T-cell memory formation after mild COVID-19 (dated by TCRdb to 2020 to 2023). Study-wide context: Most TCR sequence clusters were specific to one of the two donors. Longitudinal TCRalpha and TCRbeta repertoire sequencing tracked T-cell clones expanding and contracting after mild COVID-19 in a couple of donors. Two young, previously healthy adult volunteers made up the cohort, one male and one female.

Measured from the cysteine to the phenylalanine, the CDR3 is 11 residues long. The entry retains the CDR3 DNA only, 33 bases that are in frame from base 1. The CDR1 and CDR2 encoded by the germline V gene are MNHEY and SVGEGT. Ficoll-Paque density gradient centrifugation was the method used to isolate PBMCs. Findings and caveats that apply to the study as a whole: The study covered only a couple of mild cases, and larger cohorts including severe cases with pre-infection samples were considered necessary. Whether the second-wave clones peaking on day 37 were SARS-CoV-2 specific was not confirmed. Some responding clones were detected in pre-infection memory, suggesting pre-existing cross-reactive memory T cells joined the SARS-CoV-2 response. Balanced CD4/CD8 phenotypes were observed for clones contracting from day 15 to 85, whereas a bias towards CD4+ was observed for a second wave of clones expanding from day 15 to 37. Contracting CD4+ clones turned up mainly in the CM and EM memory subsets, whereas EMRA was where CD8+ clones were enriched.

To note about this clonotype: What this receptor recognizes is not known. The junction does not match germline at one end; this may be a read error.

Instrument used: Illumina NovaSeq 6000. TCRalpha and TCRbeta cDNA libraries were constructed by 5'RACE with constant-segment primers, with sample barcodes and unique molecular identifiers being introduced. Trizol reagent was used to extract RNA from every sample. The libraries were amplified in two PCR steps, and the second step added a second sample barcode and Illumina TruSeq adapters. Sequencing of libraries was performed on an Illumina NovaSeq with 2 x 150 bp paired-end reads. Turning to the authors' computational methods: Reads were demultiplexed and collapsed into UMI-guided consensus sequences with migec v1.2.7. Using mixcr v2.1.11, UMI consensuses were aligned to TRA and TRB V and J templates and then assembled into clonotypes. A clonotype was counted as expanded or contracted only when both edgeR and NoisET called the clonotype significant, with the noise models trained on biological replicates. For edgeR calls, a false discovery rate-adjusted p below 0.01 and a log2 fold-change threshold of 1 were applied. As an exploratory analysis of dynamics, max-normalized trajectories of the 1000 most abundant clonotypes were examined with PCA combined with hierarchical clustering. The CD4 or CD8 phenotype of responding clones was assigned using the separately sequenced CD4+ and CD8+ repertoires. The public reads were quality trimmed at Q25 with fastp and then assembled into clones with MiXCR by TCRdb, keeping productive beta chains. When rows share a CDR3 protein, they turn into one entry using the most common DNA and genes. The V and J calls come from TCRdb's annotation, not from the publication. In this sample the table shows 80,000 to 95,000 distinct CDR3 sequences, roughly 23% of which occur a single time. The ten top clones hold 42% of the sample.

The chain uses TRBV6-2 or TRBV6-3 and TRBJ2-7; TRBD2 agrees with 11 junctional bases. Sequencing used PBMCs or a T cell subset sorted from them (not recorded which). This receptor was identified in a man aged 18 to 29 who had mild COVID-19 (a few samples of this study predate the infection). The sample titles of this study are shuffled in the database, so cell type and time point are left out; the donor was told from shared clones. The DNA is as follows: TGTGCCAGCAGTTCCCCGGGACTAGCGGATTTC. Translated, it gives CASSSPGLADF.